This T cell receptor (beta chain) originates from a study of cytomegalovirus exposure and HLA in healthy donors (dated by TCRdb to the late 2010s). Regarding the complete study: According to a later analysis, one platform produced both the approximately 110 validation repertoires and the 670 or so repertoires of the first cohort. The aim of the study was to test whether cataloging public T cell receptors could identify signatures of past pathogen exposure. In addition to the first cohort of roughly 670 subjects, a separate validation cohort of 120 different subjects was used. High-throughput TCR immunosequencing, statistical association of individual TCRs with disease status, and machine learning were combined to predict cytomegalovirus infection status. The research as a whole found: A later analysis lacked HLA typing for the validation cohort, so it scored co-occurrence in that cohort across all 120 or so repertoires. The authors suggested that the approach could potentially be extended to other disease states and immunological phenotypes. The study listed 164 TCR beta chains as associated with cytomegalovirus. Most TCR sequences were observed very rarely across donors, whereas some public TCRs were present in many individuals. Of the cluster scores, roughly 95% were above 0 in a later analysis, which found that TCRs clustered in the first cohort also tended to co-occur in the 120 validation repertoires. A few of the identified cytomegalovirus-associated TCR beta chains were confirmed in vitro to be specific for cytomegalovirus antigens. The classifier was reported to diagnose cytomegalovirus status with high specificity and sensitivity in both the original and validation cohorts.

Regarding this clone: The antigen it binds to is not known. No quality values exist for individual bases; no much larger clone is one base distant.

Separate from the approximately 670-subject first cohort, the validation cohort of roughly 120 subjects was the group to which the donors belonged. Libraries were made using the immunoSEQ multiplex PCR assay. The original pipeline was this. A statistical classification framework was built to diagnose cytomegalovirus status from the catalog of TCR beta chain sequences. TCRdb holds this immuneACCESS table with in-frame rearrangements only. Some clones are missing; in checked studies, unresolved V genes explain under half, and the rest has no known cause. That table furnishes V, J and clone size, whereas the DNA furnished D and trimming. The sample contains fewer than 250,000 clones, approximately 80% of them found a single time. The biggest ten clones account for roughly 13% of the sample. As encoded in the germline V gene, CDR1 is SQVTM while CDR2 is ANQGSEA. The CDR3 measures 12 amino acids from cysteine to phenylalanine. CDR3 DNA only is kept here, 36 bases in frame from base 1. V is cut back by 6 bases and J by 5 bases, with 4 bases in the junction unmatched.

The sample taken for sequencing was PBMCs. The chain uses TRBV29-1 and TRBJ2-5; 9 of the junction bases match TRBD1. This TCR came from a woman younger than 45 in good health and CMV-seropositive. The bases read TGCAGCGTCCTCGACAGGGGGGAGACCCAGTACTTC. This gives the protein CSVLDRGETQYF. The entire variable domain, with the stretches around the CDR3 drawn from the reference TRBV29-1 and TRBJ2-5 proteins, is SAVISQKPSRDICQRGTSLTIQCQVDSQVTMMFWYRQQPGQSLTLIATANQGSEATYESGFVIDKFPISRPNLTFSTLTVSNMSPEDSSIYLCSVLDRGETQYFGPGTRLLVL.